This T cell receptor beta chain originates from a study of siplizumab effects on memory and regulatory T cells. A remark on this clone: No antigen is known for it.

Study-level findings and limits: Proliferating siplizumab-cultured Tregs lacked confirmed suppressive function. Naive T cells seemed more diverse than memory cells and seemed major alloresponse contributors.

This CDR3 comprises 15 residues. Germline lookup yields CDR1 SGHAT and CDR2 FQNNGV. The V gene lost 5 bases and the J gene lost 1 base, with 9 bases spanning the gap. Assays captured 9.8 x 10^4 or so TCR templates per sample. Clones were sequenced by immunoSEQ multiplex PCR, and TCRdb holds only the in-frame ones, with some missing. The repertoire consists of roughly 100,000 clones, with about 92% occurring once and the leading ten covering approximately 0.32%. The J gene is TRBJ2-6, the V gene TRBV11-2; TRBD2 is a possible D gene (6 bases). The sample taken for sequencing was CD4+ T cells sorted from blood. This sequence originates from a human donor in good health. The CDR3, as DNA: TGTGCCAGCAGCCCTGGGGGGTCTGGGGCCAACGTCCTGACTTTC. This encodes CASSPGGSGANVLTF. The whole variable domain, filled in from reference TRBV11-2 and TRBJ2-6, reads EAGVAQSPRYKIIEKRQSVAFWCNPISGHATLYWYQQILGQGPKLLIQFQNNGVVDDSQLPKDRFSAERLKGVDSTLKIQPAKLEDSAVYLCASSPGGSGANVLTFGAGSRLTVL.